This T cell receptor beta chain appears in the sequencing data of a study of identical twins. Regarding the study as a whole: Beta out-of-frame twin sharing showed a weaker excess. The abundant beta clonotypes from cord blood had fewer insertions, and memory repertoires had none of this. Conclusions leaned on cross-sectional statistical analysis and did not track the same donors over time.

The junction had 7 bases not matched to a gene; V was cut back by 5 bases and J by 3 bases. The CDR3 consists of 15 residues. Germline V gene data show CDR1 as SGHAT and CDR2 as FQDESV (reference sequence). TCRdb re-called the 5' RACE reads through MiXCR, storing one row per CDR3 protein. This table holds roughly 1,500,000 distinct CDR3 sequences, about 32% found once. Worth noting for this clonotype: The antigen remains unidentified.

The sequence derives from a newborn girl in good health. Sequencing input: cord blood. The rearrangement uses TRBV11-1 and TRBJ2-7, with TRBD2 matching 10 bases. The CDR3 sequence: CASSRSGGALYEQYF. DNA for the CDR3: TGTGCCAGCAGCAGGAGCGGGGGGGCTCTCTACGAGCAGTACTTC.